Presented here are 18 T cell receptor beta chains from one specimen sequenced in a study of blood T cell repertoires in COVID-19. Sequencing used immunoSEQ multiplex PCR; TCRdb keeps in-frame clones, though not all of them. The sample holds more than 95,000 clones; around four fifths are singletons and the top ten take under 30%. The sample was peripheral blood. These receptors were collected from a man between 60 and 75 years old with acute or convalescent COVID-19.

The chain is built from TRBV28 and TRBJ2-1; tentatively, D is TRBD1 (5 bases). The germline V gene encodes CDR1 MDHEN and CDR2 SYDVKM. This CDR3 region has 17 residues. Trimming removed 4 bases at V and 0 bases at J, with 16 bases between. The CDR3 bases are TGTGCCAGCAGTTCTCCCTCAGGGTCAAACTCCTACAATGAGCAGTTCTTC. Encoded protein: CASSSPSGSNSYNEQFF.

V is TRBV19 and J is TRBJ1-5, with D unresolved. Trimming stripped 6 bases from V and 6 bases from J, with 12 bases between. This CDR3 is built from 13 residues. CDR1 and CDR2 (germline): LNHDA, SQIVND (reference sequence). In nucleotides, the CDR3 is TGTGCCAGTAGGTCCGAGTTATTTCAGCCCCAGCATTTT. This codes for CASRSELFQPQHF.

V and J are TRBV27 and TRBJ2-7; unclear D gene. The germline CDR1 and CDR2 sequences are MNHEY and SMNVEV (reference sequence). Trimming removed 5 bases at V and 3 bases at J, with 14 bases between. The CDR3 spans 14 residues. CDR3 amino acids: CASSPSLGVYEQYV. The CDR3 region has the DNA TGTGCCAGCAGTCCGTCCTTGGGCGTCTACGAGCAGTACGTC.

V and J are TRBV10-2 and TRBJ1-6, with a tentative D call TRBD1 (5 bases). Germline V gives CDR1 WSHSY, CDR2 SAAADI. V lost 7 bases, J lost 7 bases, and 23 bases lay in between. This CDR3 is 17 amino acids long. The CDR3 loop reads CASTRGGRVPLNSPLHF. The DNA for the CDR3 is TGCGCCAGCACCCGAGGCGGCAGGGTCCCCTTAAATTCACCCCTCCACTTT.

The chain carries TRBV28 and TRBJ1-6, with D tentatively TRBD1 (5 bases). CDR3 length: 13 residues. Germline lookup yields CDR1 MDHEN and CDR2 SYDVKM. V shed 5 bases and J shed 14 bases, with 16 bases lying between them. CDR3 region: CASSPPGERALHF. For the CDR3, the DNA is TGTGCCAGCAGTCCCCCGGGGGAAAGAGCCCTCCACTTT.

The genes are TRBV27 and TRBJ1-3; no reliable D call. V shed 6 bases and J shed 0 bases, with 6 bases lying between them. CDR3 length equals 13 residues. CDR1 and CDR2 from the germline V gene are MNHEY and SMNVEV (reference sequence). The CDR3 sequence is CASRARSGNTIYF. The CDR3 DNA follows: TGTGCCAGCAGGGCCCGCTCTGGAAACACCATATATTTT.

This rearrangement joins TRBV18 to TRBJ1-1; the match to TRBD1 covers 9 bases. CDR1 and CDR2 from the germline V gene are KGHSH and LQKENI. The V and J ends lost 2 bases and 4 bases, in that order; junction bases with no gene match: 5. CDR3 length: 15 residues. In DNA form, the CDR3 reads TGTGCCAGCTCACCAAGGACAGGGGAGGCCACTGAAGCTTTCTTT. Protein: CASSPRTGEATEAFF.

The chain employs TRBV2 and TRBJ2-2; 10 nucleotides agree with TRBD2. V gave up 5 bases and J gave up 5 bases; unmatched junction bases: 5. The germline V gene encodes CDR1 SNHLY and CDR2 FYNNEI. The CDR3 length is 15 residues. The CDR3 bases are TGTGCCAGCAGTCCGCTAGCGGGAGCAACCGGGGAGCTGTTTTTT. This translates into CASSPLAGATGELFF. Together with reference TRBV2 and TRBJ2-2, the CDR3 gives the full variable domain: EPEVTQTPSHQVTQMGQEVILRCVPISNHLYFYWYRQILGQKVEFLVSFYNNEISEKSEIFDDQFSVERPDGSNFTLKIRSTKLEDSAMYFCASSPLAGATGELFFGEGSRLTVL.

The rearrangement joins TRBV6-2 or TRBV6-3 to TRBJ2-3; 10 bases are a match to TRBD2. There are 18 residues in the CDR3. V trimming: 6 bases; J trimming: 0 bases; junction bases outside the gene matches: 12. Per the germline V gene, CDR1 is MNHEY and CDR2 is SVGEGT. The CDR3 region is CASSPPPTLAGSTDTQYF. For the CDR3, the DNA is TGTGCCAGCAGCCCTCCCCCAACACTAGCGGGAAGCACAGATACGCAGTATTTT.

The V call is TRBV29-1, the J call TRBJ2-7; 8 bases line up with TRBD2. Germline loops: CDR1 SQVTM, CDR2 ANQGSEA. CDR3 length: 14 amino acids. V was clipped by 7 bases and J by 4 bases; unmatched bases: 12. CDR3 bases: TGCAGCGCACGTGGGGGACTAGGTGGGTACGAGCAGTACTTC. Translating gives CSARGGLGGYEQYF.

The J gene is TRBJ2-1, the V gene TRBV5-4, with unresolved D. V dropped 0 bases and J dropped 5 bases, with 9 bases sitting between them. The CDR3 totals 14 residues. CDR1 is SGHNT and CDR2 is YYREEE in the germline V gene (reference sequence). Here the CDR3 DNA reads TGTGCCAGCAGCTTGGGACTGTCAGACAATGAGCAGTTCTTC. Its translation is CASSLGLSDNEQFF.

This clone has a handful of counts. CDR3 sequence reads: CASSLAGLFTDTQYF. The CDR3, as DNA: TGTGCCAGCAGCTTAGCTGGACTATTCACAGATACGCAGTATTTT. The chain has TRBV11-2 and TRBJ2-3; a weak D match, TRBD2 (6 bases). The germline CDR1 and CDR2 sequences are SGHAT and FQNNGV. V lost 1 base, J lost 2 bases, and 10 bases lay in between. The CDR3 sequence is 15 residues long.

The chain couples TRBV30 to TRBJ1-4; D remains ambiguous. The germline CDR1 and CDR2 sequences are GTSNPN and SVGIG (reference sequence). The CDR3 contains 17 residues. V lost 4 bases to trimming and J lost 0 bases, with 18 bases between them. The CDR3 DNA reads as TGTGCCTGGAACCGAGGGAATACACTACCAACTAATGAAAAACTGTTTTTT. Translation gives CAWNRGNTLPTNEKLFF.

The genes are TRBV29-1 and TRBJ2-1; 11 bases match TRBD2. V gave up 4 bases and J gave up 8 bases; unmatched junction bases: 4. The CDR3 is 13 amino acids. Germline V CDR1 and CDR2: SQVTM, ANQGSEA. The CDR3 DNA sequence: TGCAGCGTTGGGCTTAGCGGGAGGGATGAGCAGTTCTTC. Protein: CSVGLSGRDEQFF.

The rearrangement joins TRBV2 to TRBJ2-2, with 7 nucleotides matching TRBD1. Germline V lookup: CDR1 SNHLY, CDR2 FYNNEI. J lost 6 bases, V lost 4 bases, and 2 bases had no gene match. The CDR3 consists of 13 residues. This CDR3 reads CASSVQGAGELFF. CDR3 in DNA: TGTGCCAGCAGTGTGCAGGGGGCCGGGGAGCTGTTTTTT.

The gene calls are TRBV9 and TRBJ1-1, with D tentatively TRBD1 (6 bases). V lost 4 bases and J 1 base, leaving 14 bases between the germline ends. The CDR3 is 15 amino acids. CDR1 is SGDLS, CDR2 YYNGEE, per germline. The CDR3 DNA reads as TGTGCCAGCAGCCCCCCCGGGACAAAGAACACTGAAGCTTTCTTT. It yields the protein CASSPPGTKNTEAFF.

This clone was detected only a few times. The rearrangement uses TRBV4-2 and TRBJ2-1, with 7 bases lining up with TRBD2. Germline V CDR1 and CDR2: LGHNA, YNFKEQ. The V gene end was trimmed by 0 bases and the J gene end by 7 bases; junction bases not matched to a gene: 3. The CDR3 consists of 14 residues. The CDR3 sequence: CASSQETSLNEQFF. CDR3 coding DNA: TGTGCCAGCAGCCAAGAGACTAGCTTGAATGAGCAGTTCTTC.

CDR3 loop: CASSPRTTTGTGELFF. The CDR3 region has the DNA TGTGCCAGCTCACCACGGACTACTACGGGCACCGGGGAGCTGTTTTTT. The chain has TRBV18 and TRBJ2-2; D is perhaps TRBD2 (6 bases). The V gene's germline CDR1 is KGHSH and CDR2 LQKENI. Trimming cost V 1 base and J 4 bases, with 13 bases left between them. CDR3 size: 16 residues.